The entry below gives a single TCR beta chain sequence along with its context. Patients in Seattle were enrolled during active infection, then followed longitudinally. Trimming shortened V by 2 bases and J by 0 bases, and 9 bases separated the two germline ends. This CDR3 is built from 15 residues. Germline loops: CDR1 ENHRY, CDR2 SYGVKD. These data are taken from a study of blood T cell repertoires in COVID-19. At the level of the study: Whether acute or convalescent, the COVID-19 samples came from the United States, Italy and Spain. Nucleic acid was either cDNA or gDNA, and it came from T cells, B-cell-depleted T cells, or PBMCs.

Authors' analysis steps: The authors estimated nucleated cell counts from reference gene primer amplification. TCRdb keeps only in-frame clones here, not all; method: immunoSEQ multiplex PCR. The DNA gave D and trimming, while V, J and clone size come from that table. Of 350,000 or so clones in the sample, roughly 86% were seen once. The sample comprised peripheral blood. This receptor was identified in a woman in her twenties or thirties with COVID-19, enrolled during active disease. The gene calls are TRBV10-3 and TRBJ2-3, with D unclear. The CDR3 loop reads CAISEGFTSTDTQYF. In DNA form, the CDR3 reads TGTGCCATCAGTGAGGGTTTTACTAGCACAGATACGCAGTATTTT.